This passage covers 20 T cell receptor beta chains from one sample sequenced in a study of blood T cell repertoires in COVID-19. Assay: immunoSEQ multiplex PCR; the TCRdb copy retains only in-frame clones and omits some. The table has around 270,000 clones, 84% seen once; the top ten hold 1.5%. Sequencing used peripheral blood. The source is a woman aged 40 to 50 who had recovered from COVID-19.

The J gene is TRBJ2-1, the V gene TRBV19; tentatively, D is TRBD1 (6 bases). CDR1 is LNHDA, CDR2 SQIVND, per germline (reference sequence). The CDR3 has 14 residues. Trimming pared 6 bases from V and 5 bases from J, leaving 14 bases between. The CDR3 is CASSHQGPDNEQFF. DNA for the CDR3: TGTGCCAGTAGCCACCAGGGGCCAGACAATGAGCAGTTCTTC.

The rearrangement joins TRBV6-5 to TRBJ1-5; 7 positions agree with TRBD1. This CDR3 spans 15 amino acids. The ends lost 5 bases at V and 0 bases at J; junction bases unmatched: 4. Germline loops: CDR1 MNHEY, CDR2 SVGAGI. Here the CDR3 DNA reads TGTGCCAGCAGTCGACAGGGTAATAGCAATCAGCCCCAGCATTTT. Its protein is CASSRQGNSNQPQHF.

This chain links TRBV6-1 with TRBJ1-3; 8 nucleotides match TRBD1. The CDR3 sequence is 15 residues long. Germline values: CDR1 MNHNS, CDR2 SASEGT. The J segment lost 2 bases and the V segment lost 2 bases, leaving 2 bases of the junction unmatched. The CDR3 sequence is CASSEHRGTGNTIYF. The DNA for the CDR3 is TGTGCCAGCAGTGAACACAGGGGGACTGGAAACACCATATATTTT.

The chain recombines TRBV6-6 with TRBJ2-5, with 7 bases matching TRBD1. Germline assignment: CDR1 MNHNY and CDR2 SVGAGI (reference sequence). V shed 11 bases, J shed 3 bases, and the junction held 9 bases outside the gene matches. There are 13 residues in the CDR3. The CDR3 protein is CAGNRDREETQYF. The CDR3 DNA reads as TGTGCCGGAAACCGGGACAGAGAAGAGACCCAGTACTTC.

The V gene is TRBV4-2, the J gene TRBJ1-1, with TRBD1 matching over 7 bases. The CDR3 length is 14 residues. Unmatched junction bases numbered 5, after V lost 3 bases and J lost 4 bases. Looked up from germline, CDR1 is LGHNA and CDR2 is YNFKEQ. CDR3 DNA sequence: TGTGCCAGCAGCCATTCGACAGGGAGCACTGAAGCTTTCTTT. Translated, it gives CASSHSTGSTEAFF.

The J gene is TRBJ2-1, the V gene TRBV29-1; D call uncertain. This CDR3 has 13 amino acids. Trimming shortened V by 4 bases and J by 6 bases, and 13 bases separated the two germline ends. Germline assignment: CDR1 SQVTM and CDR2 ANQGSEA. The CDR3 nucleotides are TGCAGCGTTGGGGCCTCCCCTGGCAATGAGCAGTTCTTC. Translation gives CSVGASPGNEQFF.

This chain joins TRBV10-3 and TRBJ2-3; TRBD2 matches 8 bases. CDR3 length: 21 amino acids. Germline CDR1 reads ENHRY; CDR2 reads SYGVKD. Losses at the gene ends were 3 bases for V and 3 bases for J; bases not matched to a gene: 23. CDR3 DNA sequence: TGTGCCATCAGTGACCCAGTGCAGATTGGGCGGGGGGCCTTGAAAACAGATACGCAGTATTTT. Translating it yields CAISDPVQIGRGALKTDTQYF.

The gene calls are TRBV30 and TRBJ1-2; D is undetermined. V lost 1 base and J 7 bases, leaving 10 bases between the germline ends. The germline CDR1 and CDR2 sequences are GTSNPN and SVGIG (reference sequence). The CDR3 length is 12 residues. The CDR3 DNA follows: TGTGCCTGGAGTGAGACATATGGTGGCTACACCTTC. This translates into CAWSETYGGYTF.

J is TRBJ2-2 and V is TRBV4-1, with D maybe TRBD2 (5 bases). CDR1 and CDR2 (germline): MGHRA, YSYEKL. The CDR3 is 14 residues long. Trimming shortened V by 1 base and J by 5 bases, and 8 bases separated the two germline ends. The CDR3: CASSQGSGTGELFF. The CDR3 bases are TGCGCCAGCAGCCAAGGGTCGGGGACCGGGGAGCTGTTTTTT.

J is TRBJ1-5 and V is TRBV9, with D possibly being TRBD1 (6 bases). The V and J ends lost 3 bases and 0 bases respectively, with 7 bases between them. Germline CDR1 reads SGDLS; CDR2 reads YYNGEE. The CDR3 runs 14 residues. CDR3 sequence reads: CASSGTVSNQPQHF. The CDR3 bases are TGTGCCAGCAGCGGGACAGTTAGCAATCAGCCCCAGCATTTT. The full variable domain, rest sourced from reference TRBV9 and TRBJ1-5, is DSGVTQTPKHLITATGQRVTLRCSPRSGDLSVYWYQQSLDQGLQFLIQYYNGEERAKGNILERFSAQQFPDLHSELNLSSLELGDSALYFCASSGTVSNQPQHFGDGTRLSIL.

Only a few counts were recorded for this clone. The chain has TRBV7-2 and TRBJ1-1; 7 positions agree with TRBD1. Trimming at V came to 4 bases and at J to 11 bases, leaving 7 bases not matched to a gene. The germline V gene encodes CDR1 SGHTA and CDR2 FQGNSA. The CDR3 contains 12 residues. The CDR3 protein is CASSWDSRVAFF. CDR3 DNA sequence: TGTGCCAGCAGCTGGGACAGCCGCGTTGCTTTCTTT.

The gene calls are TRBV10-3 and TRBJ1-5; D gene unclear. The germline V gene has CDR1 ENHRY and CDR2 SYGVKD. The V end was cut by 6 bases, the J end by 2 bases, with 20 bases between. The CDR3 extends over 17 amino acids. In DNA form, the CDR3 reads TGTGCCATCAGGGATGGTGGACGTGGCGGGGGCAATCAGCCCCAGCATTTT. Its translation is CAIRDGGRGGGNQPQHF.

The chain has TRBV25-1 and TRBJ1-2; D unresolved. CDR3 length equals 13 residues. Germline assignment: CDR1 MGHDK and CDR2 SYGVNS. The germline V and J ends were trimmed by 5 bases and 5 bases, with 12 bases remaining between them. The CDR3 reads CASSLGKTYGYTF. Written as DNA, the CDR3 is TGTGCCAGCAGTCTCGGAAAGACTTATGGCTACACCTTC.

The chain combines TRBV2 with TRBJ2-3, with TRBD2 matching over 12 bases. The V gene's germline CDR1 is SNHLY and CDR2 FYNNEI. The ends lost 1 base at V and 6 bases at J; junction bases unmatched: 5. The CDR3 consists of 16 residues. This CDR3 is CASSEGLAGGVDTQYF. The CDR3 region has the DNA TGTGCCAGCAGTGAAGGGCTAGCGGGGGGGGTGGATACGCAGTATTTT. Using reference TRBV2 and TRBJ2-3 for the parts outside the CDR3, the full variable domain is EPEVTQTPSHQVTQMGQEVILRCVPISNHLYFYWYRQILGQKVEFLVSFYNNEISEKSEIFDDQFSVERPDGSNFTLKIRSTKLEDSAMYFCASSEGLAGGVDTQYFGPGTRLTVL.

The chain has TRBV24-1 and TRBJ1-4, with 8 bases lining up with TRBD1. CDR1 is KGHDR and CDR2 is SFDVKD in the germline V gene. The CDR3 totals 15 residues. V lost 3 bases and J lost 5; bases outside the gene matches: 4. The CDR3 DNA follows: TGTGCCACCAGTGATCCCGGGACAGGAAATGAAAAACTGTTTTTT. Its translation is CATSDPGTGNEKLFF.

The chain is built from TRBV4-2 and TRBJ2-1; D is perhaps TRBD2 (5 bases). Germline V gene data show CDR1 as LGHNA and CDR2 as YNFKEQ. V was shortened by 0 bases and J by 5 bases, with 14 bases between the two germline ends. The CDR3 extends over 16 amino acids. The CDR3 loop reads CASSQDLAVQHNEQFF. The CDR3 DNA follows: TGTGCCAGCAGCCAAGATCTAGCAGTTCAGCACAATGAGCAGTTCTTC.

The V call is TRBV2, the J call TRBJ2-7; D ambiguous. Trimming took off 5 bases at V and 5 bases at J, with 7 bases between the two ends. From germline, CDR1 is SNHLY and CDR2 FYNNEI. This CDR3 has 11 residues. Here the CDR3 reads CASSLIHEQYF. DNA for the CDR3: TGTGCCAGCAGTCTAATCCACGAGCAGTACTTC. Supplemented by reference TRBV2 and TRBJ2-7, the full variable domain reads EPEVTQTPSHQVTQMGQEVILRCVPISNHLYFYWYRQILGQKVEFLVSFYNNEISEKSEIFDDQFSVERPDGSNFTLKIRSTKLEDSAMYFCASSLIHEQYFGPGTRLTVT.

The chain couples TRBV4-1 to TRBJ2-3; 10 nucleotides align to TRBD2. CDR1 MGHRA and CDR2 YSYEKL come from the germline V gene. The CDR3 runs to 16 residues. V was pared by 4 bases and J by 5 bases, with 9 bases of the junction left unmatched. The CDR3 nucleotides are TGCGCCAGCAGCCCCCTCGAGCGGGGGGGAATAGATACGCAGTATTTT. Amino acids: CASSPLERGGIDTQYF.

The chain couples TRBV4-1 to TRBJ2-1; a weak D match, TRBD2 (6 bases). Germline V gene lookup returns CDR1 MGHRA and CDR2 YSYEKL. The ends were cut back, 1 base at V and 7 bases at J, with 17 bases in the middle. CDR3 size: 16 residues. CDR3 nucleotide sequence: TGCGCCAGCAGCCAAGTTCCGGGACCCGGGAGAAATGAGCAGTTCTTC. As protein: CASSQVPGPGRNEQFF.

This sequence joins TRBV11-2 and TRBJ1-3; D gene ambiguous. CDR1 SGHAT and CDR2 FQNNGV come from the germline V gene. Trimming pared 5 bases from V and 5 bases from J, leaving 10 bases between. CDR3 length: 13 residues. The CDR3 region has the DNA TGTGCCAGCAGCCCTCCTGGGCGAAACACCATATATTTT. Its translation is CASSPPGRNTIYF.